This entry lists 18 T cell receptor beta chains sequenced from one sample in a study of CD8 T cells in Susac syndrome. RNA was extracted with the RNeasy kit, and a quantity of 0.5 to 1 ug was reverse transcribed using random hexamers. Each CDR3 protein gets one entry after TCRdb re-called the immunoSEQ multiplex PCR reads with MiXCR. The sample carries some 300,000 distinct CDR3 sequences, 70% to 90% recorded once. The sample was CD8+ T cells from PBMCs. The receptor source for this set is a human donor with multiple sclerosis.

The sample holds one count of this clonotype. The gene calls are TRBV2 and TRBJ2-3, with D hard to call. Germline V CDR1 and CDR2: SNHLY, FYNNEI. With 6 bases removed from V and 0 bases from J, the gap between germline ends came to 16 bases. CDR3 size: 16 residues. This CDR3 reads CASRVVGSSSTDTQYF. CDR3 bases: TGTGCCAGCAGGGTTGTAGGCAGCTCTAGCACAGATACGCAGTATTTT.

The chain recombines TRBV20-1 with TRBJ2-7; TRBD2 matches at 8 bases. This CDR3 has 14 amino acids. J gave up 4 bases and V 2 bases, and 7 bases lay outside the gene matches. Germline V CDR1 and CDR2: DFQATT, SNEGSKA (reference sequence). The CDR3 is CSARPGLGRYEQYF. In DNA, the CDR3 is TGCAGTGCTAGACCGGGACTAGGCAGGTACGAGCAGTACTTC.

This clonotype was seen a handful of times. V is TRBV6-2 or TRBV6-3 and J is TRBJ2-1; the D gene is possibly TRBD1 (5 bases). CDR3 length: 16 residues. The germline V and J ends were trimmed by 0 bases and 1 base, with 10 bases remaining between them. From germline, CDR1 is MNHEY and CDR2 SVGEGT. For the CDR3, the DNA is TGTGCCAGCAGTTACTCCGGACACAGTTCCTACAATGAGCAGTTCTTC. Residues: CASSYSGHSSYNEQFF.

The chain has TRBV6-1 and TRBJ1-1; D is perhaps TRBD1 (6 bases). Per germline, CDR1 MNHNS and CDR2 SASEGT. The CDR3 has 14 residues. Trimming stripped 1 base from V and 6 bases from J, with 12 bases between. CDR3 nucleotide sequence: TGTGCCAGCAGTGAAGGGAGTTGGGGGCCTGAAGCTTTCTTT. Amino acid sequence: CASSEGSWGPEAFF.

DNA of the CDR3: TGTGCCAGCAGTACAGGGGAAGAGACCCAGTACTTC. Translation gives CASSTGEETQYF. The chain couples TRBV12-3 or TRBV12-4 to TRBJ2-5; 7 nucleotides line up with TRBD1. This CDR3 comprises 12 residues. Trimming took 5 bases from V and 3 from J; bases not matched to a gene: 0.

This clonotype was seen a few times. The chain couples TRBV7-9 to TRBJ2-7; D is ambiguous. This CDR3 contains 16 residues. V was clipped by 5 bases and J by 2 bases, with 19 bases between them. Germline V gives CDR1 SEHNR, CDR2 FQNEAQ (reference sequence). CDR3 amino acids: CASSPRLVGTAYEQYF. The CDR3 region has the DNA TGTGCCAGCAGCCCTAGGCTAGTGGGAACAGCCTACGAGCAGTACTTC.

This chain connects TRBV24-1 to TRBJ2-3; D might be TRBD2 (7 bases). Trimming left V 12 bases short and J 2 bases short, with 20 bases between. The CDR3 extends over 15 amino acids. Germline-derived CDR1 and CDR2 are KGHDR and SFDVKD. The CDR3 region has the DNA TGTGCCTCAGGGGCCGGGCGGGAGAACACAGATACGCAGTATTTT. Translation: CASGAGRENTDTQYF.

In this sample, this clonotype turned up a few times. This chain connects TRBV9 to TRBJ2-2; D gene ambiguous. V lost 2 bases, J lost 8 bases, and 7 bases lay in between. Germline V lookup: CDR1 SGDLS, CDR2 YYNGEE. This CDR3 has 12 residues. CDR3 nucleotide sequence: TGTGCCAGCAGCGTGAGCGCTGGGGAGCTGTTTTTT. Encoded protein: CASSVSAGELFF.

The J gene is TRBJ1-2, the V gene TRBV7-9; no reliable D call. The CDR3 totals 15 residues. Germline CDR1 is SEHNR and CDR2 is FQNEAQ (reference sequence). Trimming cost V 5 bases and J 2 bases, with 15 bases left between them. CDR3: CASSILGRENYGYTF. CDR3 nucleotides: TGTGCCAGCAGCATCCTGGGCCGGGAGAACTATGGCTACACCTTC. Full variable domain (missing parts from reference TRBV7-9 and TRBJ1-2): DTGVSQNPRHKITKRGQNVTFRCDPISEHNRLYWYRQTLGQGPEFLTYFQNEAQLEKSRLLSDRFSAERPKGSFSTLEIQRTEQGDSAMYLCASSILGRENYGYTFGSGTRLTVV.

About this clonotype itself: Germline and junction disagree at one end, which may indicate a read error. The rearrangement links TRBV11-2 to TRBJ2-2; D remains ambiguous. The germline V gene has CDR1 SGHAT and CDR2 FQNNGV. This CDR3 spans 11 amino acids. The CDR3 nucleotides are TGTGCCAACAGCTTCCCCCGGGAGCTGTTTTTT. Residues: CANSFPRELFF.

This clonotype has only a few counts. This rearrangement joins TRBV4-2 to TRBJ2-7; D may be TRBD1 (6 bases). The V gene lost 4 bases and the J gene lost 0 bases, with 19 bases spanning the gap. The germline gives CDR1 LGHNA, CDR2 YNFKEQ. CDR3 length: 17 amino acids. The CDR3 protein is CASSPPVGGPYSYEQYF. DNA for the CDR3: TGTGCCAGCAGCCCCCCCGTAGGGGGACCCTACTCCTACGAGCAGTACTTC.

The CDR3 coding sequence is TGCGCCAGCAGCCAAGGCAGGGGGCGGGTCGAGCAGTACTTC. Translation gives CASSQGRGRVEQYF. The chain is built from TRBV4-3 and TRBJ2-7, with 8 bases matching TRBD1. The V and J ends lost 1 base and 6 bases, in that order; junction bases with no gene match: 5. The CDR3 runs to 14 residues. CDR1 is LGHNA and CDR2 is YSLEER in the germline V gene.

The CDR3 DNA reads as TGTGCCAGCAGCTATACTGTGGGTTCGTTCGCAGATACGCAGTATTTT. This codes for CASSYTVGSFADTQYF. The gene calls are TRBV9 and TRBJ2-3; D is ambiguous. The ends were cut back, 4 bases at V and 4 bases at J, with 19 bases in the middle. The CDR3 consists of 16 residues. Per the germline V gene, CDR1 is SGDLS and CDR2 is YYNGEE.

CDR3 amino acids: CASSIPYVIAGGPPTDTQYF. The CDR3 DNA sequence: TGTGCCAGCAGCATTCCGTACGTCATAGCGGGAGGGCCGCCCACAGATACGCAGTATTTT. This chain links TRBV11-1 with TRBJ2-3; TRBD2 matches at 11 bases. There are 20 residues in the CDR3. V gave up 5 bases and J gave up 2 bases; unmatched junction bases: 18. Per germline, CDR1 SGHAT and CDR2 FQDESV (reference sequence).

The V call is TRBV29-1, the J call TRBJ1-2, with D possibly TRBD1 on 5 matching bases. Germline CDR1 SQVTM, CDR2 ANQGSEA. The CDR3 runs to 11 residues. The V end lost 4 bases, the J end lost 8 bases, and 11 bases lay between the germline ends. This CDR3 is CSVVSGGGYTF. The CDR3 DNA reads as TGCAGCGTTGTGTCCGGGGGGGGCTACACCTTC. Variable domain in full (rest from reference TRBV29-1 and TRBJ1-2): SAVISQKPSRDICQRGTSLTIQCQVDSQVTMMFWYRQQPGQSLTLIATANQGSEATYESGFVIDKFPISRPNLTFSTLTVSNMSPEDSSIYLCSVVSGGGYTFGSGTRLTVV.

The chain combines TRBV7-3 with TRBJ2-5, with D perhaps being TRBD1 or TRBD2 (6 bases each). The CDR3 covers 13 residues. The V gene's germline CDR1 is SGHTA and CDR2 FQGTGA. Trimming stripped 5 bases from V and 4 bases from J, with 11 bases between. The CDR3 loop is CASSPGGRETQYF. In nucleotides, the CDR3 is TGTGCCAGCAGCCCTGGGGGGCGAGAGACCCAGTACTTC.

This clonotype was observed a few times. The chain is built from TRBV15 and TRBJ1-2; perhaps TRBD1 as D (5 bases). CDR3 length equals 15 residues. The V end was cut by 0 bases, the J end by 2 bases, with 10 bases between. From germline, CDR1 is LNHNV and CDR2 YYDKDF (reference sequence). This chain's CDR3 is CATSRERDPNYGYTF. The CDR3 DNA reads TGTGCCACCAGCAGAGAAAGGGACCCCAACTATGGCTACACCTTC.

A few counts support this clonotype. V usage is TRBV12-3 or TRBV12-4 and J usage is TRBJ2-5; TRBD1 matches 7 bases. The CDR3 covers 14 residues. The junction had 2 bases not matched to a gene; V was cut back by 3 bases and J by 1 base. The DNA of the CDR3 is TGTGCCAGCAGTTTGGGACAGCTCCAAGAGACCCAGTACTTC. It yields the protein CASSLGQLQETQYF.